Listed here are 14 T cell receptor beta chains from one sample, sequenced in a study of tumor and adjacent non-tumor tissue in lung cancer. Three rounds of nested PCR, following a modified ARM-PCR protocol, produced the TCRbeta library. One entry per CDR3 protein results from TCRdb running MiXCR on the multiplex PCR reads. In the table there are tens of thousands of distinct CDR3 sequences, around 77% of which are singletons. This sample's RNA came from whole unsorted tissue. Specimen: lung tumor tissue. The receptors come from a woman in her 50s with non-small cell lung cancer.

As regards this clonotype: One junction end does not reproduce the germline sequence, and a read error may be involved. The rearrangement joins TRBV11-1 to TRBJ2-7; D possibly corresponds to TRBD2 (6 bases). Germline V gene lookup returns CDR1 SGHAT and CDR2 FQDESV (reference sequence). This CDR3 is 16 amino acids long. The DNA of the CDR3 is TGTACCAGCAGGGACCCCTGGACTAATGAACTCGGGGAGCAGTACTTT. Amino acids: CTSRDPWTNELGEQYF.

This clonotype was observed a few times. A much larger clone lies one base from this, so it may be a read error. The chain is built from TRBV5-1 and TRBJ2-6, with D maybe TRBD1 (5 bases). Germline-derived CDR1 and CDR2 are SGHRS and YFSETQ. The CDR3 is 16 residues long. The CDR3 is CASSLVGDTGANILTF. The CDR3 DNA follows: TGCGCCAGCAGCTTGGTAGGGGATACTGGGGCCAACATCCTGACTTTC.

Notes on this clonotype: An end of the junction differs from the germline gene, which may be a read error. Written as DNA, the CDR3 is TGTACCATCAGTGAAGTGGGAGGGGGTGTTGGGGTCAACGTCCTGACTTTC. This translates into CTISEVGGGVGVNVLTF. This chain connects TRBV6-1 to TRBJ2-6; D perhaps matches TRBD2 (7 bases). CDR1 and CDR2 (germline): MNHNS, SASEGT. The CDR3 loop spans 17 amino acids.

The chain links TRBV6-2 or TRBV6-3 to TRBJ2-7, with TRBD1 identical over 11 bases. Germline lookup yields CDR1 MNHEY and CDR2 SVGEGT. This CDR3 is 15 amino acids long. J gave up 2 bases and V 9 bases, and 9 bases lay outside the gene matches. The CDR3 reads CASQLPGQGAYEQYF. In nucleotides, the CDR3 is TGTGCCAGTCAGCTACCGGGACAGGGGGCCTACGAGCAGTACTTC.

This sequence joins TRBV12-3 or TRBV12-4 and TRBJ2-5, with 9 bases identical to TRBD1. After removal of 5 bases from V and 4 bases from J, the junction contained 14 bases not matched to a gene. This CDR3 contains 17 residues. CDR3 coding DNA: TGTGCCAGCAGTGGCCCCTGGGACAGGGTGATAATAGAGACCCAGTACTTC. It yields the protein CASSGPWDRVIIETQYF.

On this clonotype itself: The junction differs from germline at one of its ends, possibly a read error. This sequence joins TRBV6-5 and TRBJ1-5; no firm D call. The CDR3 extends over 16 amino acids. From germline, CDR1 is MNHEY and CDR2 SVGAGI. CDR3 DNA: TGTACCAGCAGTGTGCGAGTCCAAGATAGCAATCAGCCCCAGCATTTT. It is translated as CTSSVRVQDSNQPQHF.

As for this clonotype: Without the conserved terminal phenylalanine or tryptophan, this CDR3 likely stems from a read error. This chain connects TRBV29-1 to TRBJ2-1; the D is unclear. The V gene lost 0 bases and the J gene lost 6 bases, with 15 bases spanning the gap. Germline V CDR1 and CDR2: SQVTM, ANQGSEA. This CDR3 comprises 15 residues. CDR3 in DNA: TGCAGCGTTGAAGAGTCGACCAGGTCCATCAATGAGCAGTTCTCC. Encoded protein: CSVEESTRSINEQFS.

Notes on this clonotype: The germline gene is not matched at one end of the junction; a read error may be the cause. CDR3 DNA: TGCAGTGCTAGGGCGACTAGTATATACCACAATAAGCAGTTCTTC. Translation: CSARATSIYHNKQFF. The chain uses TRBV20-1 and TRBJ2-1; a weak D match, TRBD2 (6 bases). Germline V gene data show CDR1 as DFQATT and CDR2 as SNEGSKA (reference sequence). The CDR3 sequence is 15 residues long.

As regards this clonotype: At one end the junction does not follow the germline gene, possibly because of a read error. This rearrangement joins TRBV6-5 to TRBJ1-5; maybe TRBD1 (5 bases). CDR1 MNHEY and CDR2 SVGAGI come from the germline V gene. This CDR3 is 14 amino acids long. Written as DNA, the CDR3 is TGTGCCAGCAGTATCGGACATGGAAATCAGCCCCAGCGTTTT. Protein sequence: CASSIGHGNQPQRF.

Comments on this clonotype: Since a much larger clone is just one base distant, this may be a read error. The chain combines TRBV5-1 with TRBJ1-5, with TRBD1 matching over 7 bases. Looked up from germline, CDR1 is SGHRS and CDR2 is YFSETQ. The CDR3 is made up of 15 amino acids. This chain's CDR3 is CSSSPQGGGHQPQHF. The CDR3 DNA reads TGCTCCAGCAGCCCTCAGGGGGGCGGGCATCAGCCCCAGCATTTT. The full variable domain, completed using reference TRBV5-1 and TRBJ1-5, is KAGVTQTPRYLIKTRGQQVTLSCSPISGHRSVSWYQQTPGQGLQFLFEYFSETQRNKGNFPGRFSGRQFSNSRSEMNVSTLELGDSALYLCSSSPQGGGHQPQHFGDGTRLSIL.

A remark on this clonotype: A junction boundary mismatches the germline segment, possibly from a read error. The chain combines TRBV6-6 with TRBJ1-5; 8 bases fit TRBD1. CDR1 is MNHNY, CDR2 SVGAGI, per germline (reference sequence). The CDR3 is 17 residues long. The chain's CDR3 is CTSRYLTGASSNQPQHF. CDR3 sequence (DNA): TGTACCAGCCGGTATTTGACAGGGGCCTCAAGCAATCAGCCCCAGCATTTT.

V usage is TRBV11-2 and J usage is TRBJ2-5; D remains ambiguous. CDR3 size: 14 residues. Germline assignment: CDR1 SGHAT and CDR2 FQNNGV. In nucleotides, the CDR3 is TGTGACGGCAGCTTAAACGGAATTCAAGAGACCCAGTACTTC. Amino acid sequence: CDGSLNGIQETQYF.

The CDR3 sequence is CGISLRGGVGETEAFF. DNA of the CDR3: TGTGGCATCAGCTTACGAGGGGGCGTAGGAGAAACTGAAGCTTTCTTT. The V gene is TRBV7-8, the J gene TRBJ1-1, with TRBD1 identical over 7 bases. Germline-derived CDR1 and CDR2 are SGHVS and FQNEAQ. The length of the CDR3 is 16 residues. Full variable domain (rest looked up from reference TRBV7-8 and TRBJ1-1): GAGVSQSPRYKVAKRGQDVALRCDPISGHVSLFWYQQALGQGPEFLTYFQNEAQLDKSGLPSDRFFAERPEGSVSTLKIQRTQQEDSAVYLCGISLRGGVGETEAFFGQGTRLTVV.

To note about this clonotype: A much larger clone sits a single nucleotide away, making a read error possible. The rearrangement joins TRBV5-1 to TRBJ2-1; 7 positions agree with TRBD2. Trimming cost V 5 bases and J 0 bases; bases outside gene matches: 8. CDR1 and CDR2 from the germline V gene are SGHRS and YFSETQ. This CDR3 spans 16 amino acids. The CDR3 coding sequence is TGCGCCAGCAGGCTAGCAGGCGGGGGCTCCTACAATGAGCAGTTCTTC. This gives the protein CASRLAGGGSYNEQFF.